The rows below give T cell receptor beta chains drawn from one sample of a study of T and B cells in COVID-19 patients. TCRdb fed the multiplex PCR reads into MiXCR, producing one record per CDR3 protein. This table has a few thousand distinct CDR3 sequences, 26% appearing once. Sequenced sample: blood. The receptors here all came from a human donor with active COVID-19. Both conserved end residues are part of each CDR3. D genes are given only for firm matches. Size values are once, few and many counts, or a class for expanded clones, and some rows have none.

d_call clone_size j_call v_call cdr3_length cdr3_aa cdr3_nt
. large TRBJ2-5 TRBV29-1 10 CSVGGETQYF TGCAGCGTTGGTGGAGAGACCCAGTACTTC
. few TRBJ2-2 TRBV20-1 13 CSASGGYTGELFF TGCAGTGCTAGTGGAGGGTACACCGGGGAGCTGTTTTTT
. medium-sized TRBJ2-3 TRBV5-5 14 CASSLAGPTDTQYF TGTGCCAGCAGCTTGGCAGGGCCGACAGATACGCAGTATTTT
TRBD1 . TRBJ2-3 TRBV24-1 15 CATSDLSGGEDTQYF TGTGCCACCAGTGATTTGTCAGGGGGCGAAGATACGCAGTATTTT
TRBD1 once TRBJ1-1 TRBV20-1 13 CSANPTGFTEAFF TGCAGTGCTAACCCGACAGGGTTCACTGAAGCTTTCTTT
. . TRBJ2-1 TRBV10-3 16 CAISETPVSSYNEQFF TGTGCCATCAGTGAGACCCCAGTTAGCTCCTACAATGAGCAGTTCTTC
. . TRBJ2-5 TRBV11-2 13 CASSFMILETQYF TGTGCCAGCAGCTTCATGATTTTGGAGACCCAGTACTTC
. medium-sized TRBJ1-2 TRBV12-3/TRBV12-4 11 CASSTGYGYTF TGTGCCAGCAGTACAGGCTATGGCTACACCTTC
. medium-sized TRBJ2-6 TRBV6-5 19 CASSARTPDASFGANVLTF TGTGCCAGCAGCGCGAGGACGCCTGACGCCTCGTTTGGGGCCAACGTCCTGACTTTC
. medium-sized TRBJ2-1 TRBV6-5 15 CASSYAARSYNEQFF TGTGCCAGCAGTTACGCGGCCCGCTCCTACAATGAGCAGTTCTTC
TRBD1 . TRBJ2-3 TRBV12-3/TRBV12-4 16 CASGFGQGTSTDTQYF TGTGCTAGTGGATTCGGACAGGGGACTAGCACAGATACGCAGTATTTT
. . TRBJ2-7 TRBV7-5 17 CISVPAISPGRRYEQYF .
. many TRBJ1-5 TRBV5-5 14 CASSSGTYNQPQHF TGTGCCAGCAGCTCCGGGACCTACAATCAGCCCCAGCATTTT
TRBD1 . TRBJ1-4 TRBV20-1 14 CSAREGRGNEKLFF TGCAGTGCTAGAGAAGGCAGGGGGAATGAAAAACTGTTTTTT
TRBD1 medium-sized TRBJ2-5 TRBV29-1 13 CSVEDRTGGAQYF TGCAGCGTTGAAGATCGGACAGGGGGTGCCCAGTACTTC
. . TRBJ1-5 TRBV5-1 13 CASSHSGNQPQHF TGCGCCAGCAGCCACAGTGGCAATCAGCCCCAGCATTTT
TRBD2 medium-sized TRBJ2-5 TRBV29-1 12 CRGLRFPETQYF TGCCGGGGACTAAGATTCCCAGAGACCCAGTACTTC
TRBD1 few TRBJ2-3 TRBV4-2 16 CASSPAGTGYLGTQYF TGTGCCAGCAGCCCTGCTGGGACAGGGTATTTGGGTACGCAGTATTTT
TRBD1 . TRBJ1-6 TRBV27 14 CASSPGTGFSPLHF TGTGCCAGCAGTCCCGGGACAGGGTTTTCACCCCTCCACTTT
. many TRBJ2-7 TRBV24-1 13 CATSDGYDYEQYF TGTGCCACCAGCGACGGGTACGACTACGAGCAGTACTTC
TRBD1 medium-sized TRBJ2-7 TRBV18 15 CASSPEQGVGYEQYF TGTGCCAGCTCACCAGAACAGGGGGTGGGATACGAGCAGTACTTC
. . TRBJ2-5 TRBV7-6 13 CASSLELGETQYF TGTGCCAGCAGCTTAGAACTAGGAGAGACCCAGTACTTC
. . TRBJ2-5 TRBV28 13 CASSSGPQETQYF TGTGCCAGCAGTTCGGGCCCTCAAGAGACCCAGTACTTC
. . TRBJ1-1 TRBV6-4 14 CASSALWGDTEAFF TGTGCCAGCAGTGCACTTTGGGGAGACACTGAAGCTTTCTTT
TRBD1 . TRBJ1-1 TRBV12-3/TRBV12-4 12 CASSLATGNPFF TGTGCCAGCAGTTTGGCGACAGGGAATCCTTTCTTT
TRBD2 medium-sized TRBJ2-2 TRBV18 18 CASSPNRLARTNTGELFF TGTGCCAGCTCACCGAATAGACTAGCGAGGACGAACACCGGGGAGCTGTTTTTT
TRBD1 medium-sized TRBJ2-7 TRBV18 15 CASSEGQGASYEQYF TGTGCCAGCTCCGAGGGACAGGGGGCATCGTACGAGCAGTACTTC
. medium-sized TRBJ2-3 TRBV5-4 14 CASSFETRTDTQYF TGTGCCAGCAGCTTTGAAACCCGCACAGATACGCAGTATTTT
TRBD1 . TRBJ2-1 TRBV4-1 14 CASSQEGTGSRQFF TGCGCCAGCAGCCAAGAGGGGACAGGTTCCCGCCAGTTCTTC
TRBD2 . TRBJ2-1 TRBV19 18 CASRGSGGRAVLVNEQFF TGTGCCAGTAGAGGTTCGGGCGGGAGGGCCGTTTTGGTGAATGAGCAGTTCTTC
. . TRBJ1-4 TRBV5-1 14 CASSLLRGNEKLFF TGCGCCAGCAGCCTATTACGGGGTAATGAAAAACTGTTTTTT
TRBD1 . TRBJ1-4 TRBV11-2 18 CASSLDWAGGNLNEKLFF TGTGCCAGCAGCTTAGATTGGGCAGGGGGCAACTTAAATGAAAAACTGTTTTTT
TRBD2 . TRBJ2-5 TRBV20-1 14 CSALSPGLAETQYF TGCAGTGCCTTATCCCCGGGACTAGCGGAGACCCAGTACTTC
TRBD1 medium-sized TRBJ2-6 TRBV5-6 21 CASSLVKLMGQKNSGANVLTF TGTGCCAGCAGCTTGGTGAAACTAATGGGACAGAAAAACTCTGGGGCCAACGTCCTGACTTTC
. medium-sized TRBJ2-1 TRBV7-6 14 CASSYRADYNEQFF TGTGCCAGCAGCTATCGGGCAGACTACAATGAGCAGTTCTTC
TRBD2 . TRBJ2-3 TRBV19 13 CASSMTSGDTQYF TGTGCCAGTAGTATGACTAGCGGAGATACGCAGTATTTT
. few TRBJ2-2 TRBV7-2 15 CASSPSFGLSGELFF TGTGCCAGCAGCCCCTCCTTCGGGTTGTCCGGGGAGCTGTTTTTT
TRBD2 . TRBJ2-3 TRBV13 17 CASSYHYSGGITDTQYF TGTGCCAGCAGCTACCATTACAGCGGGGGAATCACAGATACGCAGTATTTT
. many TRBJ1-2 TRBV12-3/TRBV12-4 15 CASRPDTPPNYGYTF TGTGCCAGCAGACCGGACACCCCTCCCAACTATGGCTACACCTTC
. many TRBJ1-3 TRBV5-6 16 CASSFVRGGSGNTIYF TGTGCCAGCAGCTTCGTACGGGGTGGCTCTGGAAACACCATATATTTT
. few TRBJ1-6 TRBV6-2/TRBV6-3 12 CASRIGNSPLHF TGTGCCAGCAGGATAGGGAATTCACCCCTCCACTTT
. medium-sized TRBJ2-2 TRBV6-5 15 CASSYGGVRSGELFF TGTGCCAGCAGTTACGGCGGGGTGAGGTCCGGGGAGCTGTTTTTT
. many TRBJ2-1 TRBV5-6 16 CASTSRLGTFYNEQFF TGTGCCAGCACCTCCCGTTTGGGGACCTTTTACAATGAGCAGTTCTTC
. . TRBJ1-1 TRBV7-9 14 CASSFSSGNTEAFF TGTGCCAGCAGCTTCTCGTCCGGGAACACTGAAGCTTTCTTT
. many TRBJ1-5 TRBV6-1 17 CASTRTPNDYSNQPQHF TGTGCCAGCACCCGGACACCGAACGATTATAGCAATCAGCCCCAGCATTTT
. . TRBJ2-3 TRBV25-1 15 CASSGTTPPRDTQYF TGTGCCAGCAGTGGGACTACGCCGCCCCGAGATACGCAGTATTTT
TRBD1 many TRBJ1-2 TRBV6-1 15 CASSEMVGGYYGYTF TGTGCCAGCAGTGAAATGGTAGGGGGCTACTATGGCTACACCTTC
. . TRBJ1-1 TRBV18 15 CASSPGTPMNTEAFF TGTGCCAGCTCACCCGGGACACCAATGAACACTGAAGCTTTCTTT
TRBD2 . TRBJ2-5 TRBV20-1 16 CSAGPRASGDQETQYF TGCAGTGCGGGGCCCCGAGCTAGCGGGGACCAAGAGACCCAGTACTTC
TRBD2 few TRBJ2-3 TRBV5-1 15 CASSLALAGTDTQYF TGCGCCAGCAGCTTGGCCCTAGCGGGAACTGATACGCAGTATTTT
. few TRBJ2-3 TRBV24-1 13 CATSDRGSNTQYF TGTGCCACCAGTGACCGGGGGTCGAATACGCAGTATTTT
. medium-sized TRBJ1-6 TRBV5-5 16 CASSFLARSYNSPLHF TGTGCCAGCAGCTTCTTAGCTAGATCCTATAATTCACCCCTCCACTTT
TRBD1 . TRBJ1-5 TRBV7-2 14 CASSFRQGGGPQHF TGTGCCAGCAGCTTTCGACAGGGGGGGGGGCCCCAGCATTTT